This T cell receptor (beta chain) emerged from a study of blood T cell repertoires in COVID-19. The wider study: Acute-phase and convalescent COVID-19 samples originated in the United States, Italy and Spain. From T cells, B-cell-depleted T cells, or PBMCs came the material, which was cDNA or gDNA.

Study processing details: It was from reference gene primer amplification that nucleated cell counts were estimated. Here immunoSEQ multiplex PCR was the method, and the copy in TCRdb shows in-frame clones only, minus some. The DNA gave D and trimming, while V, J and clone size come from that table. The sample holds roughly 150,000 clones, approximately 88% seen once. Trimming pared 6 bases from V and 0 bases from J, leaving 9 bases between. CDR3 length: 13 residues. Germline CDR1 and CDR2: MNHNY and SVGAGI (reference sequence). Cohorts were assigned according to the clinical history that participants reported.

Sequencing used PBMCs or T cells enriched from blood (not recorded which). The sequence came from a man between 65 and 85 years old who had been exposed to COVID-19. J is TRBJ2-7 and V is TRBV6-6; D remains unclear. CDR3 loop: CASSLSYSYEQYF. The CDR3 DNA reads TGTGCCAGCAGCCTATCCTACTCCTACGAGCAGTACTTC.